The sequence of this T cell receptor beta chain was determined in a study of blood T cell repertoires in COVID-19. Study in general: T cells, B-cell-depleted T cells, or PBMCs supplied cDNA or gDNA.

The V and J ends lost 1 base and 6 bases, in that order; junction bases with no gene match: 17. Germline V gene data show CDR1 as SGHRS and CDR2 as YFSETQ. The CDR3 sequence is 18 residues long. Enrolment of Seattle patients took place during active infection, and they were followed longitudinally. Some clones are missing from TCRdb's copy, which holds only in-frame ones; the method was immunoSEQ multiplex PCR. The data show about 300,000 clones, just under 90% seen once. Sequencing was performed on peripheral blood. This receptor was identified in a woman between 50 and 59 years old with COVID-19, enrolled during active disease. This chain joins TRBV5-1 and TRBJ1-2; 8 nucleotides agree with TRBD1. CDR3 in amino acids: CASSLSGTGITGGDGYTF. In DNA form, the CDR3 reads TGCGCCAGCAGCTTGTCAGGGACAGGAATAACCGGCGGGGATGGCTACACCTTC.